The 26 T cell receptor beta chains given below trace back to one sample, sequenced in a study of regulatory T cells in long-lasting Graves disease. As to time point: persistent/refractory GD, antithyroid drugs over 5 years with positive TRAb. RNA isolated from PBMCs was used to make the TCR library. Construction of the TCR beta libraries employed iRepertoire HTBI primers in conjunction with Arm-PCR of CDR3 regions. TCRdb reanalysed the multiplex PCR reads using MiXCR and keeps one entry per CDR3 protein. The sample holds roughly 500,000 distinct CDR3 sequences, roughly 21% seen once. The sequencing used peripheral blood mononuclear cells (PBMCs), collected when the disease was refractory, from a patient treated with antithyroid drugs. Receptors originate from a female donor with Graves disease.

This clonotype was seen at least ten times. The chain employs TRBV12-3 or TRBV12-4 and TRBJ1-5; D gene ambiguous. Between the trimmed V and J ends, which lost 0 bases and 5 bases, there was a span of 5 bases. CDR3 length: 13 residues. For the CDR3, the DNA is TGTGCCAGCAGTTTAGCCCCTTATCAGCCCCAGCATTTT. Residues: CASSLAPYQPQHF.

This clonotype was found many times. The rearrangement uses TRBV7-2 and TRBJ1-1, with no clear D. V lost 4 bases and J lost 3, with 6 bases in between. This CDR3 is 12 amino acids long. Per germline, CDR1 SGHTA and CDR2 FQGNSA. CDR3 sequence reads: CASSYPYTEAFF. For the CDR3, the DNA is TGTGCCAGCAGCTACCCATACACTGAAGCTTTCTTT.

This clonotype was recorded many times. The genes are TRBV7-9 and TRBJ2-7; the D gene could be TRBD1 or TRBD2 (5 bases each). The germline V gene encodes CDR1 SEHNR and CDR2 FQNEAQ (reference sequence). The V end lost 0 bases, the J end lost 3 bases, and 24 bases lay between the germline ends. CDR3 length equals 19 residues. The CDR3 region has the DNA TGTGCCAGCAGCTTAGCGGAGGCCAGGGAGCGAATCTCAATCTACGAGCAGTACTTC. It encodes CASSLAEARERISIYEQYF.

In its sample, this clonotype was seen many times. V gene TRBV12-3 or TRBV12-4 combines with J gene TRBJ1-4; D unresolved. CDR3 length: 12 amino acids. Trimming cost V 7 bases and J 6 bases, with 9 bases left between them. The CDR3 coding sequence is TGTGCCAGCACCCTGAGCTATGAAAAACTGTTTTTT. Translated: CASTLSYEKLFF.

V usage is TRBV5-1 and J usage is TRBJ1-1, with D perhaps matching TRBD1 (5 bases). V shed 1 base and J shed 8 bases, with 12 bases lying between them. The CDR3 is 13 amino acids. Germline CDR1 and CDR2: SGHRS and YFSETQ. The CDR3 protein is CASSLTWGGEAFF. CDR3 in DNA: TGCGCCAGCAGCTTGACCTGGGGCGGCGAAGCTTTCTTT.

The sample holds many counts of this clonotype. This chain joins TRBV6-7 and TRBJ1-5; TRBD1 aligns across 8 bases. TRBV6-7 is reported as an ORF; its role is uncertain. V shed 6 bases and J 7 bases; nucleotides not matched to a gene: 14. The CDR3 length is 16 residues. Here the CDR3 DNA reads TGTGCCAGCAGCCGCGACAGGGGAGGGGAAGGCCAGCCCCAGCATTTT. Translated: CASSRDRGGEGQPQHF.

This clonotype was counted a few times. J is TRBJ2-6 and V is TRBV20-1, with TRBD2 as a possible D gene (5 bases). CDR3 length equals 17 residues. With 1 base removed from V and 0 bases from J, the gap between germline ends came to 13 bases. Germline CDR1 DFQATT, CDR2 SNEGSKA (reference sequence). CDR3 nucleotide sequence: TGCAGTGCTAGAGGTTCATCTGGGAGCTCTGGGGCCAACGTCCTGACTTTC. Its protein is CSARGSSGSSGANVLTF.

CDR3 bases: TGCAGCGCCGGGGACAATCGCAATCAGCCCCAGCATTTT. Translating it yields CSAGDNRNQPQHF. The chain links TRBV29-1 to TRBJ1-5, with D tentatively TRBD1 (6 bases). Germline V gene sequence: CDR1 SQVTM, CDR2 ANQGSEA. The CDR3 runs to 13 residues. The V gene lost 7 bases and the J gene lost 2 bases, with 12 bases spanning the gap.

This chain links TRBV30 with TRBJ1-1; the D is unclear. The CDR3 runs 11 residues. Trimming took 0 bases from V and 11 from J, leaving 10 bases between them. CDR1 is GTSNPN and CDR2 is SVGIG in the germline V gene (reference sequence). The CDR3 spells CAWSVGAGAFF. The CDR3 nucleotides read TGTGCCTGGAGTGTAGGTGCCGGGGCTTTCTTT.

In the case of this clonotype: This may be a read error: a much more frequent sequence differs by one nucleotide. The gene calls are TRBV2 and TRBJ2-7; the match to TRBD2 covers 9 bases. Trimming at V came to 1 base and at J to 3 bases, leaving 4 bases not matched to a gene. This CDR3 contains 15 residues. Germline V gene sequence: CDR1 SNHLY, CDR2 FYNNEI. The CDR3: CASSEGASGIYEQYF. The CDR3 nucleotides are TGTGCCAGCAGTGAAGGGGCTAGCGGGATCTACGAGCAGTACTTC.

This clonotype was observed at least ten times. V and J are TRBV20-1 and TRBJ1-6; 10 bases are a match to TRBD1. Per germline, CDR1 DFQATT and CDR2 SNEGSKA (reference sequence). With V trimmed by 1 base and J by 5 bases, 5 bases remained unmatched. The CDR3 is made up of 16 amino acids. The CDR3 bases are TGCAGTGCTAGAGCGACAGGGGGCGACGATAATTCACCCCTCCACTTT. Translated, it gives CSARATGGDDNSPLHF.

The table lists this clonotype with a few counts. The rearrangement links TRBV6-1 to TRBJ2-4; 7 bases agree with TRBD2. This CDR3 contains 11 residues. The germline gives CDR1 MNHNS, CDR2 SASEGT. Trimming removed 5 bases from V and 8 bases from J; junction bases left unmatched: 0. CDR3 amino acids: CASSREDIQYF. DNA of the CDR3: TGTGCCAGCAGTCGGGAGGACATTCAGTACTTC.

Many counts were recorded for this clonotype. This chain uses TRBV2 with TRBJ2-7; D is perhaps TRBD1 or TRBD2 (5 bases each). This CDR3 has 14 amino acids. CDR1 is SNHLY, CDR2 FYNNEI, per germline. Trimming cost V 7 bases and J 0 bases, with 13 bases left between them. DNA of the CDR3: TGTGCCAGCAATCCGGGACGCAGCTCCTACGAGCAGTACTTC. Translating it yields CASNPGRSSYEQYF.

The table lists this clonotype with many counts. V usage is TRBV19 and J usage is TRBJ1-2; D uncertain. Germline CDR1 is LNHDA and CDR2 is SQIVND (reference sequence). V shed 10 bases and J shed 8 bases, with 14 bases lying between them. The CDR3 is 11 residues long. The CDR3 DNA reads TGTGCCACCCGCCTCAGGTCCGGCTACACCTTC. Protein sequence: CATRLRSGYTF. Together with reference TRBV19 and TRBJ1-2, the CDR3 gives the full variable domain: DGGITQSPKYLFRKEGQNVTLSCEQNLNHDAMYWYRQDPGQGLRLIYYSQIVNDFQKGDIAEGYSVSREKKESFPLTVTSAQKNPTAFYLCATRLRSGYTFGSGTRLTVV.

This sequence joins TRBV12-3 or TRBV12-4 and TRBJ2-7, with 8 bases matching TRBD2. CDR3 length: 15 residues. V was clipped by 6 bases and J by 0 bases; unmatched bases: 7. The CDR3 region is CASSAGGPVSYEQYF. CDR3 coding DNA: TGTGCCAGCAGCGCGGGAGGACCCGTCTCCTACGAGCAGTACTTC.

This clonotype was counted only a few times. The chain is built from TRBV13 and TRBJ2-7; 13 bases are shared with TRBD2. This CDR3 is 15 amino acids long. The ends lost 5 bases at V and 6 bases at J; junction bases unmatched: 7. Germline V gene sequence: CDR1 PRHDT, CDR2 FYEKMQ (reference sequence). CDR3 DNA sequence: TGTGCCAGCAGCGCGGGACTAGCGGGACCCCTCGAGCAGTACTTC. This codes for CASSAGLAGPLEQYF.

The gene calls are TRBV2 and TRBJ2-2; 7 bases are a match to TRBD1. Germline CDR1 SNHLY, CDR2 FYNNEI. The CDR3 is 15 amino acids. The V and J ends lost 4 bases and 4 bases, in that order; junction bases with no gene match: 6. CDR3 bases: TGTGCCAGCAGTGGCCAGGGGGTTTCCACCGGGGAGCTGTTTTTT. This codes for CASSGQGVSTGELFF.

This clonotype has just a few counts. The rearrangement joins TRBV30 to TRBJ1-3, with D unresolved. CDR1 GTSNPN and CDR2 SVGIG come from the germline V gene (reference sequence). This CDR3 is 14 amino acids long. Between the trimmed V and J ends, which lost 2 bases and 3 bases, there was a span of 11 bases. The CDR3 sequence is CAWSPGSRGNTIYF. In DNA form, the CDR3 reads TGTGCCTGGAGTCCCGGGAGTCGTGGAAACACCATATATTTT.

This clonotype was seen at least ten times. This chain connects TRBV2 to TRBJ1-2; 7 positions agree with TRBD1. The CDR3 has 15 amino acids. Germline V CDR1 and CDR2: SNHLY, FYNNEI. The J segment lost 3 bases and the V segment lost 3 bases, leaving 7 bases of the junction unmatched. CDR3 sequence: CASSEETGTYYGYTF. The CDR3 DNA reads as TGTGCCAGCAGTGAGGAGACAGGGACTTACTATGGCTACACCTTC. The full variable domain, its missing parts supplied by reference TRBV2 and TRBJ1-2, is EPEVTQTPSHQVTQMGQEVILRCVPISNHLYFYWYRQILGQKVEFLVSFYNNEISEKSEIFDDQFSVERPDGSNFTLKIRSTKLEDSAMYFCASSEETGTYYGYTFGSGTRLTVV.

The chain joins TRBV7-9 to TRBJ2-1, with TRBD2 matching over 8 bases. V trimming: 5 bases; J trimming: 5 bases; junction bases outside the gene matches: 11. The CDR3 is made up of 16 amino acids. The germline V gene has CDR1 SEHNR and CDR2 FQNEAQ (reference sequence). The CDR3 DNA is TGTGCCAGCAGCCCGATTGGCGGGGGGACAAACAATGAGCAGTTCTTC. Amino acids: CASSPIGGGTNNEQFF.

The chain links TRBV30 to TRBJ2-2; the D gene is possibly TRBD1 (5 bases). Germline V lookup: CDR1 GTSNPN, CDR2 SVGIG (reference sequence). Trimming removed 5 bases from V and 9 bases from J, with 16 bases in between. The CDR3 totals 13 residues. The chain's CDR3 is CAWDAPGLRELFF. The CDR3 nucleotides read TGTGCCTGGGATGCCCCAGGGTTAAGGGAGCTGTTTTTT.

This clonotype was found a few times. The chain recombines TRBV3-1 with TRBJ2-7; D unresolved. Germline V CDR1 and CDR2: LGHDT, YNNKEL (reference sequence). The CDR3 runs 13 residues. Trimming shortened V by 1 base and J by 3 bases, and 7 bases separated the two germline ends. This chain's CDR3 is CASSQGVLYEQYF. The DNA of the CDR3 is TGTGCCAGCAGCCAAGGGGTGCTCTACGAGCAGTACTTC.

The V call is TRBV7-2, the J call TRBJ1-5; no clear D gene. V was trimmed by 1 base and J by 5 bases, leaving 12 bases between them. The CDR3 is 15 residues long. Germline loops: CDR1 SGHTA, CDR2 FQGNSA. CDR3 nucleotides: TGTGCCAGCAGCTTAGTTAGCCAAATAGATCAGCCCCAGCATTTT. Its protein product is CASSLVSQIDQPQHF.

This clonotype was found a few times. A much larger clone is a single base away; this may be a read error. J is TRBJ2-7 and V is TRBV28; weak D call: TRBD2 (6 bases). In germline, CDR1 is MDHEN, CDR2 SYDVKM. The CDR3 contains 14 residues. The CDR3 loop reads CASSEEREAYERYF. Written as DNA, the CDR3 is TGTGCCAGCAGTGAAGAGAGGGAGGCCTACGAGCGGTACTTC.

The rearrangement joins TRBV30 to TRBJ1-3; D gene unclear. Germline-derived CDR1 and CDR2 are GTSNPN and SVGIG (reference sequence). Deletions cut 3 bases from V and 0 bases from J, with 9 bases between. The CDR3 runs 14 residues. The DNA for the CDR3 is TGTGCCTGGAGCACACTCCTCTCTGGAAACACCATATATTTT. It encodes CAWSTLLSGNTIYF.

The sample holds many counts of this clonotype. This chain connects TRBV28 to TRBJ2-7; 10 bases match TRBD1. This CDR3 has 17 residues. Germline V lookup: CDR1 MDHEN, CDR2 SYDVKM. The V gene end was trimmed by 4 bases and the J gene end by 9 bases; junction bases not matched to a gene: 18. The CDR3 region is CASSYGQGVFMKRRQYF. DNA for the CDR3: TGTGCCAGCAGTTACGGACAGGGGGTGTTCATGAAGAGACGGCAGTACTTC.